Listed below are T cell receptor beta chains from one sample, sequenced in a study of CD8+CD57+ T cells in acquired aplastic anemia. TCRdb analysed the reads with MiXCR anew, one entry per CDR3 protein. The profile shows hundreds of thousands of distinct CDR3 sequences, around half of them singletons. The sequenced sample consisted of sorted CD4+, CD8+, or CD8+CD57+ T cells (not recorded which) from PBMCs. These receptor sequences come from a human donor with aplastic anemia. The conserved cysteine and the conserved F or W are not part of the CDR3 here.

11	TRBV2	ASRTARNEKLF
10	TRBV4-2	ASSQVDGGYT
13	TRBV5-1	ASSYQGGWRNEQF
13	TRBV24-1	ATSDNEEGAHGYT
9	TRBV29-1	SVDSAYGYT
12	TRBV6-5	ASSSLHHQETQY
15	TRBV11-2	ASSLAVAATGGNTIY
13	TRBV15	ATSRDRATGNEQF
13	TRBV30	AWNFPSGRATEQF
11	TRBV4-3	ADVSKVQETQY
12	TRBV20-1	SATHRGPSQPQH
14	TRBV24-1	ATSEPGTHNTGELF
13	TRBV11-2	ASSLRWRTSYEQY
13	TRBV24-1	ATSDSGQVTDTQY
13	TRBV11-3	ASRTWGGRFGELF
12	TRBV6-2/TRBV6-3	ATERGWDTGELF
13	TRBV7-6	ASSLDQGGDEKLF
15	TRBV6-1	ASSDPQRTIFYTEAF
11	TRBV19	ARSPAPYNEQF
13	TRBV7-6	ASSLGPGGGNEQY
11	TRBV4-1	ASSQGRRYEQY
10	TRBV29-1	SVEDVSYEQY
10	TRBV2	ASRQPNTEAF
11	TRBV20-1	SAVSGGTDTQY
12	TRBV2	ASSEALQGETQY
11	TRBV4-1	ASSQGGAKGYT
14	TRBV7-2	ASSSLAGATTDTQY
14	TRBV15	ATSRDTSGDQETQY
14	TRBV5-5	ASSLEYGYSNQPQH
15	TRBV5-5	ASSSQTRNNTNYGYT
11	TRBV7-6	ASSLAIYGEQY
16	TRBV20-1	SARLRTTGGPNQETQY
14	TRBV4-1	ASSQVGQGRNYGYT
11	TRBV2	ASSDQGWAEAF
8	TRBV20-1	SARGDSAH
13	TRBV20-1	SARVGQFITGELF
15	TRBV19	ASSIGLTGRRQETQY
11	TRBV7-2	ASSLDRGDEQF